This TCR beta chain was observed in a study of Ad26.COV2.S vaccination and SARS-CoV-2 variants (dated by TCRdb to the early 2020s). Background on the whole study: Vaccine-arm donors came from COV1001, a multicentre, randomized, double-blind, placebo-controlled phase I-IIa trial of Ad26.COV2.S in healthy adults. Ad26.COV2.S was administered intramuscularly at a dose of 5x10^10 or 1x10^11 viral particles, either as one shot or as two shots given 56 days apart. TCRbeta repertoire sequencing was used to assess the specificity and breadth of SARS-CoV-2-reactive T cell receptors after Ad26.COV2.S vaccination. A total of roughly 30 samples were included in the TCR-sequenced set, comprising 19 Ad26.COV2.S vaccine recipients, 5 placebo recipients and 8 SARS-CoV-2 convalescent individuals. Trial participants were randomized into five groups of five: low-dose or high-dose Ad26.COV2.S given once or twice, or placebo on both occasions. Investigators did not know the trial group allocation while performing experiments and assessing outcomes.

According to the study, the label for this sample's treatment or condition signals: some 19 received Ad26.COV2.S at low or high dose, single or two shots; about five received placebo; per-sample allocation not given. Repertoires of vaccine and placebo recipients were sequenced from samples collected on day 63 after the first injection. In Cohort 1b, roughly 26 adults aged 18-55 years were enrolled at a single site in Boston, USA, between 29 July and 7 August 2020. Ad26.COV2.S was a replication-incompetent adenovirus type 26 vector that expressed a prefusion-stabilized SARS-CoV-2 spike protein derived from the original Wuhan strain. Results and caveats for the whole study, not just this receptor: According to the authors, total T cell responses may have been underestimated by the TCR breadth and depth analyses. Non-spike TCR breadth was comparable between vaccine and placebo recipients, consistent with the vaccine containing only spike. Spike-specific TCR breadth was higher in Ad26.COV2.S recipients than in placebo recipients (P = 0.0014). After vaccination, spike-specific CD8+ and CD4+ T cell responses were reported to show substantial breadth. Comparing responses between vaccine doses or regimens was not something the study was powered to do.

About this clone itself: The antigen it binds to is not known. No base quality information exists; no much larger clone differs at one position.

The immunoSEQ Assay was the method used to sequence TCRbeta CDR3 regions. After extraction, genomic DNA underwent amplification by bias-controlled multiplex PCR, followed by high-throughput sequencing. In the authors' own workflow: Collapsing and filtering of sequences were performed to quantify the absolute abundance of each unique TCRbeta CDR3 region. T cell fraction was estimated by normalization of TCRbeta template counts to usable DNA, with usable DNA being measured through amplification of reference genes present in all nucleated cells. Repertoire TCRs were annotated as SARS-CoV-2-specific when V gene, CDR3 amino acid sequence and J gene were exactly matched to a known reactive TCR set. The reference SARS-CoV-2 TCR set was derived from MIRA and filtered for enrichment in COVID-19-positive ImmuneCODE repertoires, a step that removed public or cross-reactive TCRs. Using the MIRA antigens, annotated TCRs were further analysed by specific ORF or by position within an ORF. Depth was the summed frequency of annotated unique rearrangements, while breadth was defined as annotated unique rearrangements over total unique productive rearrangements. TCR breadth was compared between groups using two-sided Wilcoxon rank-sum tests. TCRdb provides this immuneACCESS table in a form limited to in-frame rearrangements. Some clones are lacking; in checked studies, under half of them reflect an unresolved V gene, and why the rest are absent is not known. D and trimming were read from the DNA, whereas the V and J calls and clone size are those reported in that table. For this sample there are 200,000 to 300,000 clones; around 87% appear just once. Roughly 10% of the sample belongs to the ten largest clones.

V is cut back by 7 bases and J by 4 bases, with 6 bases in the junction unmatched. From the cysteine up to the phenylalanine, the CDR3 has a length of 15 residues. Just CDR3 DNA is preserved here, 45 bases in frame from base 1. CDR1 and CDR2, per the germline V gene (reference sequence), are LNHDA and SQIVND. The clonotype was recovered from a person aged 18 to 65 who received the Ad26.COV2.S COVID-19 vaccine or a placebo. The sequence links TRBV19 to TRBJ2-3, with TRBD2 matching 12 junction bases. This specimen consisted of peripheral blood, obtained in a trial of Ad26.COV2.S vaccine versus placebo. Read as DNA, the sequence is TGTGCCAGTATGCGGACTAGCGGGAAGGCAGATACGCAGTATTTT. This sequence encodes CASMRTSGKADTQYF.